This TCR beta chain was retrieved from a study of regulatory T cells in long-lasting Graves disease. The CDR3 is 13 amino acids. Trimming removed 8 bases at V and 6 bases at J, with 13 bases between. Germline CDR1 reads MNHGY; CDR2 reads SVAAGI. Time point given: newly diagnosed GD, antithyroid drugs for less than 3 months. Isolated PBMC RNA provided the starting material for the TCR library. Building the TCR beta libraries relied on iRepertoire HTBI primers, and CDR3 regions underwent Arm-PCR. TCRdb independently ran MiXCR on the multiplex PCR reads; one entry per CDR3 protein. This table has approximately 460,000 distinct CDR3 sequences, roughly 15% appearing once. This clonotype was recorded many times. This sample also appeared in a second study, on T cells in Graves' hyperthyroidism and ophthalmopathy. As that report states: Graves' hyperthyroidism qualified as stable when ophthalmopathy did not progress within 18 months. Blood also contained most expanded thyroid clonotypes above 0.001.

The material sequenced was peripheral blood mononuclear cells (PBMCs), taken at new diagnosis, from a patient treated with antithyroid drugs. This sequence originates from a woman in her thirties with Graves disease. The V call is TRBV6-9, the J call TRBJ2-2; D not certain. The CDR3 DNA reads TGTGCCAGCCGTTGGAGAGGACCCGGGGAGCTGTTTTTT. Amino acids: CASRWRGPGELFF.